These 4 T cell receptor beta chains were sequenced from one sample in a study of CD8 T cells in ankylosing spondylitis. TCRdb used MiXCR to reprocess the 5' RACE reads, holding one entry per CDR3 protein. This table has approximately 130,000 distinct CDR3 sequences, 10% to 12% appearing once. Input material: blood, either unsorted or a sorted T cell fraction (not recorded which). The receptors stem from a female donor with ankylosing spondylitis or in good health (not recorded which).

This clonotype was picked up many times. The chain employs TRBV4-1 and TRBJ2-2; D unclear. Germline CDR1 and CDR2: MGHRA and YSYEKL. This CDR3 spans 16 amino acids. Trimming took off 0 bases at V and 7 bases at J, with 15 bases between the two ends. Here the CDR3 DNA reads TGCGCCAGCAGCCAAGACTTGGCCAATGCCAACGGGGAGCTGTTTTTT. This codes for CASSQDLANANGELFF.

The chain couples TRBV7-2 to TRBJ1-1, with D perhaps matching TRBD1 (6 bases). This CDR3 has 14 residues. From germline, CDR1 is SGHTA and CDR2 FQGNSA. With 3 bases removed from V and 1 base from J, the gap between germline ends came to 9 bases. The chain's CDR3 is CASSFWTANTEAFF. The CDR3 DNA sequence: TGTGCCAGCAGCTTCTGGACAGCGAACACTGAAGCTTTCTTT.

This clonotype has ten or more counts. An end of the junction does not agree with germline; a read error may underlie this. The rearrangement joins TRBV12-3 or TRBV12-4 to TRBJ2-1; 7 bases line up with TRBD2. CDR3 length: 17 residues. CDR3 amino acids: CANSLPDGRRRDNEQFF. CDR3 DNA sequence: TGTGCCAACAGTTTGCCCGACGGGAGGAGAAGGGACAATGAGCAGTTCTTC.

This clonotype has at least ten counts. The chain carries TRBV20-1 and TRBJ2-5; 7 nucleotides agree with TRBD2. The CDR3 runs to 13 residues. Germline-derived CDR1 and CDR2 are DFQATT and SNEGSKA (reference sequence). Unmatched junction bases numbered 4, after V lost 1 base and J lost 5 bases. CDR3 sequence reads: CSARVAGVETQYF. The CDR3 bases are TGCAGTGCTAGAGTGGCGGGAGTGGAGACCCAGTACTTC.